This T cell receptor beta chain was retrieved from a study of TIL therapy for anti-PD-1-resistant metastatic lung cancer. Across the study: Tumors carried a median about 1.6 non-synonymous mutations per megabase. Notes on the study in general: Patients were highly selected, enriched for treatment-naive, never-smoker and oncogene-addicted cases.

Concerning this clone: The target antigen is unknown.

This was the immunoSEQ v3 assay. Profiled with immunoSEQ multiplex PCR; TCRdb holds only in-frame clones, not every one. The sample comprises approximately 87,000 clones, 65% of which are singletons, and about a tenth rests with the top ten. Unmatched junction bases numbered 7, after V lost 6 bases and J lost 4 bases. The CDR3 length is 14 residues. Germline lookup yields CDR1 WSHSY and CDR2 SAAADI. The time point: pre-treatment sample, taken before nivolumab and TIL therapy. Pleural nodules or supraclavicular lymph nodes made up most of the excised metastases sampled. Adults with stage 4 NSCLC were enrolled in a phase I trial.

The sample was tumor tissue, taken at baseline. The gene calls are TRBV10-2 and TRBJ2-7, with 9 bases matching TRBD1. The TCR was taken from a person between 30 and 79 years old with non-small cell lung cancer. CDR3 loop: CASRNRDRVYEQYF. DNA for the CDR3: TGCGCCAGCAGAAACCGGGACAGGGTTTACGAGCAGTACTTC.